Presented here are 13 T cell receptor beta chains from one specimen sequenced in a study of CD8 T cells in ankylosing spondylitis. TCRdb fed the 5' RACE reads into MiXCR, producing one record per CDR3 protein. The repertoire holds about 35,000 distinct CDR3 sequences, with 10% to 13% as singletons. Sequencing input: blood, either unsorted or a sorted T cell fraction (not recorded which). These TCRs come from a male donor with ankylosing spondylitis or in good health (not recorded which).

The sample holds a few counts of this clonotype. One base away lies a much larger clone, so this may be a sequencing read error. The gene calls are TRBV5-1 and TRBJ1-1; the D is unclear. The CDR3 consists of 13 residues. V dropped 5 bases and J dropped 6 bases, with 14 bases sitting between them. Germline assignment: CDR1 SGHRS and CDR2 YFSETQ. CDR3 DNA: TGCGCCAGCAGTAAACACGACAACCCTGAAGCTTTCTTT. Its translation is CASSKHDNPEAFF.

This clonotype was recorded at least ten times. The rearrangement links TRBV7-9 to TRBJ2-2, with TRBD1 matching 8 bases. Germline V gene sequence: CDR1 SEHNR, CDR2 FQNEAQ (reference sequence). CDR3 length: 15 amino acids. J gave up 6 bases and V 3 bases, and 6 bases lay outside the gene matches. For the CDR3, the DNA is TGTGCCAGCAGCTTTGTCCAGGGGGCCGCCGGGGAGCTGTTTTTT. It specifies CASSFVQGAAGELFF.

This clonotype has a single count. CDR3 region: CASSSVRSGYTF. In DNA form, the CDR3 reads TGTGCCAGCAGTTCGGTGAGGTCTGGCTACACCTTC. This chain joins TRBV6-2 or TRBV6-3 and TRBJ1-2; D unclear. V dropped 4 bases and J dropped 7 bases, with 10 bases sitting between them. The CDR3 spans 12 residues. Germline V gene sequence: CDR1 MNHEY, CDR2 SVGEGT.

A few counts support this clonotype. The chain joins TRBV7-2 to TRBJ1-4, with TRBD1 matching over 8 bases. J was trimmed by 6 bases and V by 5 bases; bases with no gene match: 5. The length of the CDR3 is 14 residues. Germline lookup yields CDR1 SGHTA and CDR2 FQGNSA. The CDR3 nucleotides are TGTGCCAGCAGCCCGGACAGGGTGTATGAAAAACTGTTTTTT. Amino acid sequence: CASSPDRVYEKLFF.

In this sample, this clonotype turned up many times. The V call is TRBV11-1, the J call TRBJ1-6, with D possibly TRBD1 on 6 matching bases. Germline V gene sequence: CDR1 SGHAT, CDR2 FQDESV (reference sequence). Trimming pared 4 bases from V and 0 bases from J, leaving 16 bases between. The CDR3 runs to 18 residues. The CDR3 DNA follows: TGTGCCAGCAGCTATGGGACTACAGGGAACTCCTATAATTCACCCCTCCACTTT. Translated, it gives CASSYGTTGNSYNSPLHF.

This clonotype turned up a few times. This chain uses TRBV27 with TRBJ1-4, with D possibly TRBD1 on 6 matching bases. CDR1 and CDR2 (germline): MNHEY, SMNVEV (reference sequence). The V gene lost 5 bases and the J gene lost 5 bases, with 12 bases spanning the gap. This CDR3 region has 14 residues. CDR3 in amino acids: CASSPGQRNEKLFF. The CDR3 DNA is TGTGCCAGCAGTCCTGGACAGAGAAATGAAAAACTGTTTTTT. Using reference TRBV27 and TRBJ1-4 for the parts outside the CDR3, the full variable domain is EAQVTQNPRYLITVTGKKLTVTCSQNMNHEYMSWYRQDPGLGLRQIYYSMNVEVTDKGDVPEGYKVSRKEKRNFPLILESPSPNQTSLYFCASSPGQRNEKLFFGSGTQLSVL.

This clonotype was picked up many times. This chain joins TRBV10-3 and TRBJ2-2, with TRBD2 matching over 7 bases. CDR1 and CDR2 from the germline V gene are ENHRY and SYGVKD. J lost 2 bases, V lost 3 bases, and 3 bases had no gene match. This CDR3 is built from 15 residues. CDR3 DNA: TGTGCCATCAGTGAAGGGACTAAAAACACCGGGGAGCTGTTTTTT. Protein: CAISEGTKNTGELFF.

This clonotype has at least ten counts. V is TRBV20-1 and J is TRBJ2-4; D is perhaps TRBD1 or TRBD2 (6 bases each). The germline CDR1 and CDR2 sequences are DFQATT and SNEGSKA (reference sequence). This CDR3 region has 13 residues. Between the trimmed V and J ends, which lost 6 bases and 7 bases, there was a span of 16 bases. The CDR3 sequence is CSADYGGGNIQYF. In DNA, the CDR3 is TGCAGTGCGGATTATGGAGGGGGTAACATTCAGTACTTC.

This clonotype was counted ten times or more. The chain joins TRBV5-5 to TRBJ1-5, with 8 bases identical to TRBD1. This CDR3 is 15 amino acids long. Germline CDR1 reads SGHKS; CDR2 reads YYEKEE (reference sequence). V trimming: 1 base; J trimming: 3 bases; junction bases outside the gene matches: 3. The CDR3: CASSLWTGFNQPQHF. The CDR3 nucleotides read TGTGCCAGCAGCTTGTGGACAGGGTTCAATCAGCCCCAGCATTTT.

The V call is TRBV5-1, the J call TRBJ2-3; D might be TRBD2 (5 bases). Trimming removed 3 bases from V and 0 bases from J, with 14 bases in between. In germline, CDR1 is SGHRS, CDR2 YFSETQ. The CDR3 sequence is 16 residues long. CDR3: CASSSVSPGSTDTQYF. Here the CDR3 DNA reads TGCGCCAGCAGCTCCGTATCTCCGGGGAGCACAGATACGCAGTATTTT.

To note about this clonotype: This may be a read error: a much more frequent sequence differs by one nucleotide. V is TRBV3-1 and J is TRBJ2-5; D may be TRBD2 (6 bases). CDR3 length: 15 amino acids. Germline CDR1 and CDR2: LGHDT and YNNKEL (reference sequence). This CDR3 is CACSQRGAGMETQYF. CDR3 in DNA: TGTGCCTGCAGCCAACGCGGGGCAGGGATGGAGACCCAGTACTTC.

This clonotype was counted at least ten times. CDR3 DNA: TGTGCCAGCAGCGAAGACAGGGGAGGCAAAACCGGGGAGCTGTTTTTT. Protein product: CASSEDRGGKTGELFF. V is TRBV7-3 and J is TRBJ2-2; 8 nucleotides align to TRBD1. V trimming: 5 bases; J trimming: 5 bases; junction bases outside the gene matches: 10. This CDR3 region has 16 residues. Germline V gene lookup returns CDR1 SGHTA and CDR2 FQGTGA.

Worth noting for this clonotype: A junction end diverges from the germline sequence, so it may reflect a read error. The V call is TRBV4-1, the J call TRBJ2-5; 11 bases map to TRBD2. The J call could be wrong; TRBJ2-1 is a better fit for the DNA end. Looked up from germline, CDR1 is MGHRA and CDR2 is YSYEKL. The CDR3 has 18 residues. The CDR3 nucleotides are TGCGGCAGCAGCCAAGATATACTAGCGGGAGCCATCCAAGAGACCCAGTTCTTC. Protein: CGSSQDILAGAIQETQFF.